A selection of T cell receptor beta chains follows, all from one sample in a study of cytomegalovirus exposure and HLA in healthy donors. The table came from immunoSEQ multiplex PCR; TCRdb's copy has only in-frame clones and leaves some out. The repertoire has 67,000 or so clones, around 96% of them found once; the top ten carry about 1.5%. Sequencing was done on a sample of PBMCs. The receptors here all came from a man between 18 and 35 years old in good health and CMV-seropositive. The CDR3 runs from the conserved cysteine through the conserved F or W. The order of the fields is V gene, J gene, CDR3 protein.

TRBV5-8	TRBJ2-2	CASSVRALSSGELFF
TRBV28	TRBJ2-7	CASRVQDSYEQYF
TRBV2	TRBJ1-4	CASSYDRAHNEKLFF
TRBV7-8	TRBJ1-1	CASSPEDRF
TRBV4-2	TRBJ2-5	CASSQDKAGQETQYF
TRBV5-6	TRBJ2-1	CASSLLVAEGYEQFF
TRBV28	TRBJ2-7	CASSPPSQSSGITYEQYF
TRBV6-1	TRBJ2-3	CASSERGGGTDTQYF
TRBV14	TRBJ1-2	CASSARDSLYGYTF
TRBV5-1	TRBJ2-7	CASSRVRSYEQYF
TRBV6-1	TRBJ2-7	CASSDRDREGEQYF
TRBV7-9	TRBJ2-7	CASSFIMGLQTSYEQYF
TRBV5-6	TRBJ1-5	CASSSRGSGANQPQHF
TRBV28	TRBJ2-7	CASSFQNYEQYF
TRBV7-2	TRBJ1-6	CASSLSGTANSPLHF
TRBV27	TRBJ2-1	CASSLLAGGPNNEQFF
TRBV9	TRBJ2-3	CASSPRGSTSTDTQYF
TRBV28	TRBJ2-7	CASSPAGLSYEQYF
TRBV10-3	TRBJ2-5	CATRLVGTGVQETQYF
TRBV28	TRBJ2-7	CASTAGLGSGEQYF
TRBV5-4	TRBJ2-7	CASSPSGQFDEQYF
TRBV9	TRBJ2-7	CASSVGITYEQYF
TRBV5-6	TRBJ2-2	CASSFIAGAVTGELFF
TRBV2	TRBJ1-1	CASSGRGRLGPKAFF
TRBV18	TRBJ2-3	CASSKGEDTQYF
TRBV6-1	TRBJ1-5	CASSWQGSNQPQHF
TRBV4-2	TRBJ2-4	CASRTSRGGDIQYF
TRBV14	TRBJ1-5	CASSQLTGENGGNQPQHF
TRBV12-5	TRBJ2-1	CASGTSTGGEQFF
TRBV4-1	TRBJ2-1	CASSQEISGRGYNEQFF
TRBV10-3	TRBJ2-7	CAISEGDTNEQYF
TRBV5-1	TRBJ2-7	CASSSSTQGGHEQYF
TRBV5-1	TRBJ1-4	CASSLEGAPNEKLFF
TRBV7-9	TRBJ2-3	CASSLALNRGLLRTDTQYF
TRBV6-4	TRBJ2-7	CASSESGDRGYEQYF
TRBV7-8	TRBJ1-5	CASSPRYSNQPQHF
TRBV2	TRBJ2-1	CANGDWGLVSNEQFF
TRBV28	TRBJ1-2	CASRRTGAYGYTF
TRBV6-4	TRBJ2-2	CASSGREGTGELFF
TRBV13	TRBJ2-6	CASSTGQGILHGANVLTF
TRBV5-4	TRBJ2-7	CASSLGAASYEQYF
TRBV21-1	TRBJ2-7	CARDRGDEQYF
TRBV28	TRBJ2-4	CASSFPDSVNIQYF
TRBV6-1	TRBJ2-7	CASSPGQGPEQYF
TRBV9	TRBJ2-5	CASSVTGNSETQYF
TRBV7-3	TRBJ1-2	CASSLNPGPYGYTF
TRBV7-2	TRBJ2-1	CASSLRPNEQFF